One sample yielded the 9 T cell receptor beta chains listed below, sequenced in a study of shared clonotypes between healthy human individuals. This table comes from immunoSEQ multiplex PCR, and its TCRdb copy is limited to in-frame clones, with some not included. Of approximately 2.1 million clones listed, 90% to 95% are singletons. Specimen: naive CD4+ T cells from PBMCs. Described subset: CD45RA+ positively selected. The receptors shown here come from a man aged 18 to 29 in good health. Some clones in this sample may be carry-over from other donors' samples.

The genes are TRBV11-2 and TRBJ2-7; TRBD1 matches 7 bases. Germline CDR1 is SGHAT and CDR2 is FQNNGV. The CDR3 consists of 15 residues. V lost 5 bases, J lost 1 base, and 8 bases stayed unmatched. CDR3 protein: CASSLDRAKSYEQYF. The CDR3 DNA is TGTGCCAGCAGCCTCGACAGGGCGAAGTCCTACGAGCAGTACTTC.

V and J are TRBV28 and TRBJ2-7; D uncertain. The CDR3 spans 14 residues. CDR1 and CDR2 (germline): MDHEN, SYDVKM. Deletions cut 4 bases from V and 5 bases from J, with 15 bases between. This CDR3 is CASSSVARSNEQYF. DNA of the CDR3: TGTGCCAGCAGTTCCGTCGCTCGGTCCAACGAGCAGTACTTC.

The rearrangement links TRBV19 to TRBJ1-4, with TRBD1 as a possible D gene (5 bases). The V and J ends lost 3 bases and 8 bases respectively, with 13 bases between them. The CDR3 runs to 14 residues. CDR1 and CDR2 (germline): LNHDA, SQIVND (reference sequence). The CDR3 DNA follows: TGTGCCAGTAGTATCGGGGAACGGGGCGAAAAACTGTTTTTT. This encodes CASSIGERGEKLFF.

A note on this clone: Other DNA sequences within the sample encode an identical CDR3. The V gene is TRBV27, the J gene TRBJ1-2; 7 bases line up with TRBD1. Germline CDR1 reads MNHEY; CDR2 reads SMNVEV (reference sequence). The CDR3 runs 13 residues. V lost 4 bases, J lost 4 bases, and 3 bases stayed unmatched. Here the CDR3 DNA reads TGTGCCAGCAGTTACAGGGGTGGCTATGGCTACACCTTC. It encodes CASSYRGGYGYTF.

The CDR3 nucleotides read TGTGCCAGCACCCCGGGGCAGGGACTAGCGGGTTACAATGAGCAGTTCTTC. Translated, it gives CASTPGQGLAGYNEQFF. J is TRBJ2-1 and V is TRBV28, with 12 bases matching TRBD2. The length of the CDR3 is 17 residues. The V gene end was trimmed by 7 bases and the J gene end by 4 bases; junction bases not matched to a gene: 11. CDR1 is MDHEN and CDR2 is SYDVKM in the germline V gene.

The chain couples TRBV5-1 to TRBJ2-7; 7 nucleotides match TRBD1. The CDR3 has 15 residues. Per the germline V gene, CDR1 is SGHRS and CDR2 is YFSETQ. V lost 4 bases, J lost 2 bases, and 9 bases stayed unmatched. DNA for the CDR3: TGCGCCAGCAGCCTCGGAGTGCAGGGGGCCTACGAGCAGTACTTC. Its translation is CASSLGVQGAYEQYF.

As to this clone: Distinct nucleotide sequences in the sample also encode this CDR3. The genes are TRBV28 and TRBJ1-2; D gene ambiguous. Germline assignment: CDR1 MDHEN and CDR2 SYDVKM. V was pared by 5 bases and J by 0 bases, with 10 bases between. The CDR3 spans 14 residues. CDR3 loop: CASSPGGANYGYTF. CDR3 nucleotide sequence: TGTGCCAGCAGTCCAGGCGGGGCTAACTATGGCTACACCTTC.

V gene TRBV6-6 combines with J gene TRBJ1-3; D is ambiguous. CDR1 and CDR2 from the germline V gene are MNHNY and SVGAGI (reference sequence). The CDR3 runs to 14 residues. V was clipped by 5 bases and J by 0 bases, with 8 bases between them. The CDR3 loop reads CASSPVFSGNTIYF. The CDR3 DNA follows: TGTGCCAGCAGTCCCGTTTTCTCTGGAAACACCATATATTTT.

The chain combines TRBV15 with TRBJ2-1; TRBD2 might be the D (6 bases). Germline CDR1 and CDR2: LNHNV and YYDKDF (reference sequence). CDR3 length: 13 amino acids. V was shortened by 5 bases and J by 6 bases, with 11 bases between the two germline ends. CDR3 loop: CATSGWGGNEQFF. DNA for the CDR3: TGTGCCACCAGCGGGTGGGGAGGCAATGAGCAGTTCTTC. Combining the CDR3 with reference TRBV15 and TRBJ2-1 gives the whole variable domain DAMVIQNPRYQVTQFGKPVTLSCSQTLNHNVMYWYQQKSSQAPKLLFHYYDKDFNNEADTPDNFQSRRPNTSFCFLDIRSPGLGDTAMYLCATSGWGGNEQFFGPGTRLTVL.